These T cell receptor beta chains were read from a single sample in a study of T-cell memory formation after mild COVID-19. TCRdb redid the calling of the 5' RACE reads with MiXCR, one entry per CDR3 protein. The table records roughly 300,000 distinct CDR3 sequences, roughly 15% of them present only once. The sequencing sample was made of PBMCs or a T cell subset sorted from them (not recorded which). Receptors originate from a man between 18 and 35 years old who had mild COVID-19 (a few samples of this study predate the infection). Cell type and time point are not known. The CDR3 runs from the conserved cysteine through the conserved F or W.

TRBV7-3 CASSLFWTGLETQYF
TRBV7-8 CASSFRSAELFF
TRBV7-4 CASSLASALAGTGELFF
TRBV7-3 CASSLAVADTQYF
TRBV28 CASMLGTTLKETQYF
TRBV12-5 CASTNRQSAQYF
TRBV5-4 CASSKGQGGTEAFF
TRBV20-1 CSATGLAGNKANTGELFF
TRBV5-1 CASSGDSDLNYGYTF
TRBV29-1 CSVGSRGNTIYF
TRBV12-3/TRBV12-4 CASSLSGAGGYNEQFF
TRBV12-3/TRBV12-4 CASRARGIYNEQFF
TRBV6-6 CASSYSVSQETQYF
TRBV5-1 CASRRSERETQYF
TRBV5-6 CASSLGVVSETQYF
TRBV10-3 CAISPGTGHPYEQYF
TRBV7-2 CASSLYGVATGELFF
TRBV7-8 CASSWSGQMNTEAFF
TRBV7-3 CASSTKGLAGPGELFF
TRBV7-6 CASSLVHSGAETQYF
TRBV7-2 CASSLGGGANVLTF
TRBV6-2/TRBV6-3 CASTTPVAATNEKLFF
TRBV18 CASSPASRLLAKNIQYF
TRBV12-3/TRBV12-4 CASSWGEFGPEAFF
TRBV7-8 CASSTNGGPGSTQYF
TRBV4-3 CASSQAPQGGAGTQYF
TRBV20-1 CSLLGAVGNTIYF
TRBV10-3 CAISEQVQANYGYTF
TRBV4-1 CASSQRTSEAYEQYF
TRBV7-3 CASSLPGGPGELFF
TRBV20-1 CSARDEQTEVYYGYTF
TRBV7-9 CASSPSLGGIETQYF
TRBV3-1 CASSQDRAFRNSPLHF